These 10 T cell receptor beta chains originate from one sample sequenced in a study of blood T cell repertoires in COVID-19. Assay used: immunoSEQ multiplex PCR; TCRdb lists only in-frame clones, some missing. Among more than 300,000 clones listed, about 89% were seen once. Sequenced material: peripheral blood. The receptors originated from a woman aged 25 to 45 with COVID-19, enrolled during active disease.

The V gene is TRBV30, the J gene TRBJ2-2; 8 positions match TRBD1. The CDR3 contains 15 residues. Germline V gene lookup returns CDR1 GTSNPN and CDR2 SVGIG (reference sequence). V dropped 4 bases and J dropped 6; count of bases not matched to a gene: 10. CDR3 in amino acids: CAWMTGTGPPGELFF. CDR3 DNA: TGTGCCTGGATGACCGGGACAGGCCCCCCCGGGGAGCTGTTTTTT.

CDR3 region: CASSTGQVRHGEQFF. CDR3 DNA sequence: TGTGCCAGCAGCACGGGACAGGTGCGGCATGGTGAGCAGTTCTTC. The J gene is TRBJ2-1, the V gene TRBV5-4; 8 nucleotides agree with TRBD1. The germline V gene has CDR1 SGHNT and CDR2 YYREEE (reference sequence). CDR3 length: 15 amino acids. The V and J ends lost 4 bases and 9 bases, in that order; junction bases with no gene match: 12.

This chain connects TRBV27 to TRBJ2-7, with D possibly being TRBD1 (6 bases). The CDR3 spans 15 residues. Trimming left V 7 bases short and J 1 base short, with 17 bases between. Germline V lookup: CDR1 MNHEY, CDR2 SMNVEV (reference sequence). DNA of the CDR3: TGTGCCAGCACCAACGACCCCCAGGGGTCCTACGAGCAGTACTTC. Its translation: CASTNDPQGSYEQYF.

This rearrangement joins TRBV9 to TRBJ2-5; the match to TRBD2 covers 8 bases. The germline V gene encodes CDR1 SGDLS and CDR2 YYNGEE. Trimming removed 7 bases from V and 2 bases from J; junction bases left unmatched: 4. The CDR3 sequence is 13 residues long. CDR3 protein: CASGGTSQETQYF. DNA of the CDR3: TGTGCCAGCGGAGGGACTAGTCAAGAGACCCAGTACTTC.

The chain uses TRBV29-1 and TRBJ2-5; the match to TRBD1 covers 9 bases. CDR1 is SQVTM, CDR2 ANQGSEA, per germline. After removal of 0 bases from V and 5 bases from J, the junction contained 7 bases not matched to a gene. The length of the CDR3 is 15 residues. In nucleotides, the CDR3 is TGCAGCGTTGAAGAAAAAGGGACAGGGACGGAGACCCAGTACTTC. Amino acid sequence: CSVEEKGTGTETQYF.

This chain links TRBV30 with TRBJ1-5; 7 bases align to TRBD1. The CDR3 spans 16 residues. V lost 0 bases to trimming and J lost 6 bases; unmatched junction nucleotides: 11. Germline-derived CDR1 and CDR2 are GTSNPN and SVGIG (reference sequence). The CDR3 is CAWSVLGGQGSQPQHF. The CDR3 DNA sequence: TGTGCCTGGAGTGTACTAGGGGGCCAGGGAAGTCAGCCCCAGCATTTT.

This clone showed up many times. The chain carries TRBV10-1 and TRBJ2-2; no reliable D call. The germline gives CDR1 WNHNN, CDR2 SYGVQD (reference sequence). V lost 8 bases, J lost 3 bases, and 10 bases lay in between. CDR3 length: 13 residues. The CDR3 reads CASSQTDTGELFF. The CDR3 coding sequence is TGCGCCAGCTCTCAAACTGACACCGGGGAGCTGTTTTTT.

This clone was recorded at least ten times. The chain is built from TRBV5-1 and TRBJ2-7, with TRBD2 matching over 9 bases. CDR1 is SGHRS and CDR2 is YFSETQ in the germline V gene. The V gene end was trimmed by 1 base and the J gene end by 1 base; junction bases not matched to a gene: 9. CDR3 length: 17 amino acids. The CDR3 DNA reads TGCGCCAGCAGCTTGAGGGGCGGGAGGGCCGCGTCCTACGAGCAGTACTTC. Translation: CASSLRGGRAASYEQYF. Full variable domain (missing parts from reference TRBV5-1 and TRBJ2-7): KAGVTQTPRYLIKTRGQQVTLSCSPISGHRSVSWYQQTPGQGLQFLFEYFSETQRNKGNFPGRFSGRQFSNSRSEMNVSTLELGDSALYLCASSLRGGRAASYEQYFGPGTRLTVT.

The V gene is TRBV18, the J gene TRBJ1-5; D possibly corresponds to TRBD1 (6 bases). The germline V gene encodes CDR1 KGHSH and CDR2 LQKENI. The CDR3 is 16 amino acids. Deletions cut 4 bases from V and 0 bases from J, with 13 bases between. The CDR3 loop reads CASSRRGGDSNQPQHF. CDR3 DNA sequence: TGTGCCAGCTCACGCCGAGGGGGGGATAGCAATCAGCCCCAGCATTTT.

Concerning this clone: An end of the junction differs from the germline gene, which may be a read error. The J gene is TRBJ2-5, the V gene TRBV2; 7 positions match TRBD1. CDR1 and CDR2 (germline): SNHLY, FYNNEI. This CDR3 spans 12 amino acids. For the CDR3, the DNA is TGTGCCAGCACCCAGGACAGGCAGACCCGGTACTTC. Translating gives CASTQDRQTRYF.